This T cell receptor (beta chain) was captured in a study of preoperative IRX-2 immunotherapy in early breast cancer. The CDR3 has 14 amino acids. Trimming shortened V by 4 bases and J by 5 bases, and 12 bases separated the two germline ends. Germline assignment: CDR1 SEHNR and CDR2 FQNEAQ (reference sequence). Noted treatment: preoperative locoregional IRX-2 cytokine immunotherapy. Assay used: immunoSEQ multiplex PCR; TCRdb lists only in-frame clones, some missing. This table holds around 57,000 clones, approximately 95% found once. The specimen was obtained from a patient treated with IRX-2 immunotherapy. This TCR was sampled from a human donor with breast cancer. The V and J genes are TRBV7-9 and TRBJ2-1; D gene uncertain. This CDR3 reads CASSSTDRNNEQFF. DNA of the CDR3: TGTGCCAGCAGCTCGACCGACCGGAACAATGAGCAGTTCTTC. Based on the CDR3 plus reference TRBV7-9 and TRBJ2-1, the full variable domain is DTGVSQNPRHKITKRGQNVTFRCDPISEHNRLYWYRQTLGQGPEFLTYFQNEAQLEKSRLLSDRFSAERPKGSFSTLEIQRTEQGDSAMYLCASSSTDRNNEQFFGPGTRLTVL.